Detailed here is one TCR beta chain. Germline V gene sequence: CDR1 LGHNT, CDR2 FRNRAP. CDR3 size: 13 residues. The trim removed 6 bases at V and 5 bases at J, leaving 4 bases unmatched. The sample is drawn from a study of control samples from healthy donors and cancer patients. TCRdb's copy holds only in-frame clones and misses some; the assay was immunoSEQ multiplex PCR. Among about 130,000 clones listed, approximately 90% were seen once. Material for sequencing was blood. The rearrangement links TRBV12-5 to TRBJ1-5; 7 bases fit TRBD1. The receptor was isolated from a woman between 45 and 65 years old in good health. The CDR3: CASGRDSYQPQHF. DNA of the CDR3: TGTGCTAGTGGCCGGGACAGCTATCAGCCCCAGCATTTT.